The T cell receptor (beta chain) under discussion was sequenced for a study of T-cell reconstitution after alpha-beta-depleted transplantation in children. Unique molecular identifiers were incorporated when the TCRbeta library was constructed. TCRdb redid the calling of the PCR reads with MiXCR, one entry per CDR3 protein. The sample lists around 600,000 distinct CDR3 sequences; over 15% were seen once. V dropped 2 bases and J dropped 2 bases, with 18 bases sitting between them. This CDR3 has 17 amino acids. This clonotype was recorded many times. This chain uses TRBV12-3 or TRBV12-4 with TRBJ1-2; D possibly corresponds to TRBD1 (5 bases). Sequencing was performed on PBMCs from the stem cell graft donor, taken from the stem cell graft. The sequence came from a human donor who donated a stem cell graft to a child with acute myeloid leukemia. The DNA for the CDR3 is TGTGCCAGCAGTTTATCCCTCGGTATGCAGGGAAACTATGGCTACACCTTC. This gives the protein CASSLSLGMQGNYGYTF.